The sequence of this TCR beta chain was determined in a study of patients and donors after allogeneic stem cell transplantation. This CDR3 contains 14 residues. Germline trimming cut 5 bases from V and 4 bases from J; bases unmatched to any gene: 7. The germline gives CDR1 SGHAT, CDR2 FQNNGV. MiXCR, run by TCRdb on the RT-PCR reads, gives a single entry per CDR3 protein. The table records hundreds of thousands of distinct CDR3 sequences, 16% of them present only once. The chain is built from TRBV11-2 and TRBJ1-1; TRBD1 matches at 7 bases. The sample was blood, either unsorted or a sorted T cell fraction (not recorded which). This sequence originates from a human donor who was either an allogeneic HSCT recipient or a stem cell or donor lymphocyte infusion donor (not recorded which). It is not recorded whose cells these are; they may come from a transplant donor. The CDR3 protein is CASSGQAEGTEAFF. The CDR3 DNA sequence: TGTGCCAGCAGCGGACAGGCTGAAGGCACTGAAGCTTTCTTT.